This T cell receptor beta chain came from a study of blood T cells in healthy people across ages. On this clonotype: The antigen is undetermined. At one of its ends the junction is not consistent with the germline gene, which may arise from a read error.

This CDR3 spans 15 amino acids. The germline CDR1 and CDR2 sequences are MNHEY and SVGAGI. Sample donors were healthy Caucasian individuals that came from Russia, aged roughly 6 to 95. In each sample, at least 7 million PBMCs were isolated. General observations from the study: Observed TCR beta diversity per million T cells went down as age went up. This fall followed a roughly linear course with age.

A second PCR of roughly 7 to 11 cycles used a sample-barcoded 5' primer and a J-beta primer mix. A template-switch adaptor that had 12 random nucleotides put a tag on each cDNA molecule. TCRdb recomputed calls from the 5' RACE reads with MiXCR, one row per CDR3 protein. In the table there are 800,000 to 1,000,000 distinct CDR3 sequences, about 48% of which are singletons. The sample was blood. This receptor was obtained from a man aged 25-45 years in good health. This chain joins TRBV6-5 and TRBJ2-3; 7 nucleotides align to TRBD1. The CDR3 coding sequence is TGTGCCAGCAGTTACGGCGTAGAGGGGGCAGATATGCAGTATTTT. Residues: CASSYGVEGADMQYF.